Sequencing of this TCR beta chain was carried out in a study of cytomegalovirus exposure and HLA in healthy donors. General study results and limits: Upon later analysis, TCR association rates were observed to vary by HLA locus, being highest for DRB1 and lowest for HLA-C.

On this clone: Its antigen is currently unknown.

The PCR used 60 Vbeta and 13 Jbeta primers. The repertoire was sequenced with immunoSEQ multiplex PCR; TCRdb's copy has only in-frame clones and lacks some. The profile shows approximately 90,000 clones, roughly 79% of them singletons. Specimen: PBMCs. The source of this sequence is a woman in her thirties or forties in good health and CMV-seronegative.

CDR3 sequence (DNA): TGTGCCAGTTCCACAGGGAGGGGGAGCAATCAGCCCCAGCATTTT. This codes for CASSTGRGSNQPQHF. This chain links TRBV19 with TRBJ1-5, with D perhaps matching TRBD1 (6 bases). The CDR3 sequence is 15 residues long. Looked up from germline, CDR1 is LNHDA and CDR2 is SQIVND (reference sequence). Trimming took 8 bases from V and 1 from J, leaving 15 bases between them.